This TCR beta chain was identified in a study of blood T cell repertoires in COVID-19. As for the study in general: Samples taken during acute and convalescent COVID-19 were collected in the United States, Italy and Spain. In each case, the material was cDNA or gDNA derived from T cells, B-cell-depleted T cells, or PBMCs.

In the study's own analysis: Estimation of nucleated cell counts relied on the amplification of reference gene primers. The table came from immunoSEQ multiplex PCR; TCRdb's copy has only in-frame clones and leaves some out. The V and J calls and clone size are taken from that table; D and trimming were inferred from the DNA. The sample lists about 200,000 clones, approximately 79% seen once, with about 5% in the top ten. CDR1 and CDR2 (germline): SGHAT, FQNNGV. V dropped 5 bases and J dropped 3 bases, with 17 bases sitting between them. CDR3 size: 15 residues. Material for sequencing was PBMCs or T cells enriched from blood (not recorded which). The receptor was derived from a woman in her sixties with acute COVID-19. This chain joins TRBV11-2 and TRBJ2-7, with D maybe TRBD2 (7 bases). For the CDR3, the DNA is TGTGCCAGCAGCGGGGGCGGCGCGGGAGTCTACGAGCAGTACTTC. Amino acids: CASSGGGAGVYEQYF. Full variable domain (outside the CDR3, taken from reference TRBV11-2 and TRBJ2-7): EAGVAQSPRYKIIEKRQSVAFWCNPISGHATLYWYQQILGQGPKLLIQFQNNGVVDDSQLPKDRFSAERLKGVDSTLKIQPAKLEDSAVYLCASSGGGAGVYEQYFGPGTRLTVT.